This T cell receptor (beta chain) originates from a study of monozygotic twins with cystic fibrosis. Overall study results and limits: Shared CDR3 numbers were not associated with age, concordance or severity.

The protocol was immunoSEQ multiplex PCR, while the TCRdb copy is restricted to in-frame clones and leaves out a portion. The sample has around 20,000 clones, roughly 89% seen once; the top ten hold around 1.3%. In regard to this clone: No antigen is known for it.

The V end was cut by 4 bases, the J end by 8 bases, with 14 bases between. CDR1 MGHRA and CDR2 YSYEKL come from the germline V gene. CDR3 length: 14 amino acids. The clonotype comes from a woman in her 30s with cystic fibrosis. V usage is TRBV4-1 and J usage is TRBJ2-2, with unresolved D. Material for sequencing was blood. The CDR3 bases are TGCGCCAGCAGCCTTAACCGGGTTCAGGGGGAGCTGTTTTTT. This gives the protein CASSLNRVQGELFF.